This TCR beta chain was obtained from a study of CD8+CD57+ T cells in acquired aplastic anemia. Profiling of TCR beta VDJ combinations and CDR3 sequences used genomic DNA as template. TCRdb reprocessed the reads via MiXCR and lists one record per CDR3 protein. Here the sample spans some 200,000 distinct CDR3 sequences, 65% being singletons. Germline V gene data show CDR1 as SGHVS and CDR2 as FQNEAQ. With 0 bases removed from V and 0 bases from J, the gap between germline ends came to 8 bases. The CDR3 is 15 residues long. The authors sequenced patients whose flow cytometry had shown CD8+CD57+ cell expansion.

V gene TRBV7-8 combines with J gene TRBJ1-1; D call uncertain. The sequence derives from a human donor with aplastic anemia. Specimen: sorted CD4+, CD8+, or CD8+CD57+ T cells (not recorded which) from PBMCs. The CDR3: CASSLAGQVNTEAFF. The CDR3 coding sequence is TGTGCCAGCAGCTTAGCCGGCCAGGTGAACACTGAAGCTTTCTTT.